The T cell receptor (beta chain) under discussion was sequenced for a study of breast tumors, draining lymph nodes, adjacent tissues. Study conclusions and caveats: Data fit most tumor T cells coming from lymph node, expanding in tumor. Tumors had less TCR diversity than lymph nodes, more than nontumor tissue.

Germline CDR1 reads MNHNY; CDR2 reads SVGAGI (reference sequence). V was shortened by 4 bases and J by 7 bases, with 16 bases between the two germline ends. CDR3 length: 14 amino acids. Samples came from axillary lymph nodes draining the breast cancer. This clonotype was seen repeatedly, ten times or more. Its specificity is unknown. TCRdb itself ran the multiplex PCR reads through MiXCR, one entry per CDR3 protein. Here the sample spans roughly 110,000 distinct CDR3 sequences, less than 40% being singletons. Material for sequencing was axillary lymph node tissue. The chain is built from TRBV6-6 and TRBJ1-2; TRBD1 might be the D (6 bases). The source of this sequence is a female donor with breast cancer. Some clones in this sample may be carry-over from other donors' samples. The CDR3 reads CASSSQGGGGGYTF. DNA for the CDR3: TGTGCCAGCAGTTCCCAGGGAGGAGGGGGTGGCTACACCTTC.